This T cell receptor beta chain was recovered during a study of blood T cell repertoires in COVID-19. This table comes from immunoSEQ multiplex PCR, and its TCRdb copy is limited to in-frame clones, with some not included. Among about 140,000 clones listed, 75% to 85% were seen once. Trimming pared 2 bases from V and 2 bases from J, leaving 15 bases between. The germline gives CDR1 SGHAT, CDR2 FQNNGV. This CDR3 region has 16 residues. This chain uses TRBV11-2 with TRBJ1-2; D may be TRBD1 (6 bases). The specimen sequenced was peripheral blood. The sequence was obtained from a man between 45 and 60 years old with acute or convalescent COVID-19. CDR3 in DNA: TGTGCCAGCAGCTTATACCACCTCCAGGGGAACTATGGCTACACCTTC. This gives the protein CASSLYHLQGNYGYTF.